A single sample is the source of the 26 T cell receptor beta chains below, sequenced in a study of OX40 agonist ivuxolimab in advanced cancers. Measured with immunoSEQ multiplex PCR; TCRdb has only the in-frame clones, and not every one. This table holds about 70,000 clones, around four fifths found once. Specimen: CD4+ or CD8+ T cells sorted from blood, collected in a trial of the OX40 agonist ivuxolimab. The receptors were sampled from an adult with an advanced solid tumor such as melanoma, head and neck, liver or kidney cancer.

The rearrangement joins TRBV6-6 to TRBJ1-2, with D perhaps TRBD1 (6 bases). V was pared by 5 bases and J by 4 bases, with 11 bases between. The germline gives CDR1 MNHNY, CDR2 SVGAGI (reference sequence). This CDR3 is 13 amino acids long. The CDR3 is CASSRQESYGYTF. CDR3 bases: TGTGCCAGCAGTAGACAGGAATCCTATGGCTACACCTTC.

J is TRBJ1-4 and V is TRBV18; TRBD1 matches 7 bases. The CDR3 extends over 14 amino acids. J lost 10 bases, V lost 1 base, and 6 bases had no gene match. CDR1 is KGHSH and CDR2 is LQKENI in the germline V gene. The CDR3 nucleotides are TGTGCCAGCTCACCACGACAGGGATGGGGAAAACTGTTTTTT. This gives the protein CASSPRQGWGKLFF.

The CDR3 here is CASSPRSYEQYF. For the CDR3, the DNA is TGTGCCAGCAGCCCCAGGTCCTACGAGCAGTACTTC. The genes are TRBV7-1 and TRBJ2-7; D remains ambiguous. TRBV7-1 is designated an ORF whose function remains uncertain. There are 12 residues in the CDR3. The V end was cut by 5 bases, the J end by 1 base, with 6 bases between.

This rearrangement joins TRBV7-9 to TRBJ1-1, with D possibly TRBD1 on 5 matching bases. The CDR3 consists of 14 residues. Germline values: CDR1 SEHNR, CDR2 FQNEAQ (reference sequence). V lost 5 bases to trimming and J lost 4 bases, with 14 bases between them. DNA for the CDR3: TGTGCCAGCAGCCGGGGGGAAGGTGTCACTGAAGCTTTCTTT. Its protein product is CASSRGEGVTEAFF.

V gene TRBV4-3 combines with J gene TRBJ1-6; the D gene is possibly TRBD1 (5 bases). The CDR3 is 16 residues long. The V gene lost 3 bases and the J gene lost 7 bases, with 16 bases spanning the gap. CDR1 LGHNA and CDR2 YSLEER come from the germline V gene. The CDR3 DNA sequence: TGCGCCAGCAGCCAGAGTGTACGGGGCCGCAATTCACCCCTCCACTTT. It codes for CASSQSVRGRNSPLHF.

J is TRBJ1-2 and V is TRBV28; D not certain. CDR1 MDHEN and CDR2 SYDVKM come from the germline V gene. This CDR3 spans 13 amino acids. Trimming cost V 2 bases and J 3 bases, with 7 bases left between them. For the CDR3, the DNA is TGTGCCAGCAGTTTAGGGGTGGACTATGGCTACACCTTC. Protein: CASSLGVDYGYTF.

This chain links TRBV6-1 with TRBJ1-2, with D uncertain. The CDR3 runs to 15 residues. The V end lost 7 bases, the J end lost 0 bases, and 15 bases lay between the germline ends. Germline loops: CDR1 MNHNS, CDR2 SASEGT. The CDR3 nucleotides are TGTGCCAGCACCCAAGGGTACAGTGCTAACTATGGCTACACCTTC. Amino acids: CASTQGYSANYGYTF.

The V and J genes are TRBV7-8 and TRBJ2-7; TRBD2 agrees at 8 bases. CDR1 and CDR2 (germline): SGHVS, FQNEAQ. V lost 5 bases and J lost 7; bases outside the gene matches: 4. The CDR3 has 12 amino acids. CDR3 loop: CASSPGLVEQYF. The DNA of the CDR3 is TGTGCCAGCAGCCCGGGACTAGTAGAGCAGTACTTC. The full variable domain, in which reference TRBV7-8 and TRBJ2-7 provide the parts outside the CDR3, is GAGVSQSPRYKVAKRGQDVALRCDPISGHVSLFWYQQALGQGPEFLTYFQNEAQLDKSGLPSDRFFAERPEGSVSTLKIQRTQQEDSAVYLCASSPGLVEQYFGPGTRLTVT.

DNA of the CDR3: TGTGCCAGCAGGTTGGCAGGGCGCGAGCAGTACTTC. This encodes CASRLAGREQYF. The V call is TRBV2, the J call TRBJ2-7; a possible D gene is TRBD1 (5 bases). Per the germline V gene, CDR1 is SNHLY and CDR2 is FYNNEI. The V end was cut by 6 bases, the J end by 6 bases, with 12 bases between. The CDR3 is 12 residues long.

The CDR3 sequence: CASSASGTSGRNEQFF. The CDR3 nucleotides are TGTGCCAGCAGCGCTTCCGGGACTAGCGGGAGAAATGAGCAGTTCTTC. V is TRBV5-8 and J is TRBJ2-1; 14 nucleotides match TRBD2. Germline assignment: CDR1 SGHTS and CDR2 YDEGEE. This CDR3 is built from 16 residues. V lost 4 bases and J lost 7; bases outside the gene matches: 7.

This clone was counted a few times. The same CDR3 can be traced to other DNA sequences in this sample. The chain is built from TRBV7-2 and TRBJ2-5, with a tentative D call TRBD1 (5 bases). CDR3 length: 14 residues. Trimming pared 5 bases from V and 3 bases from J, leaving 13 bases between. Germline V gene data show CDR1 as SGHTA and CDR2 as FQGNSA. The CDR3 bases are TGTGCCAGCAGCCTCGGATGGGGCAAAGAGACCCAGTACTTC. As protein: CASSLGWGKETQYF.

This sequence joins TRBV14 and TRBJ2-7, with D possibly called TRBD1 or TRBD2 (6 bases each). The CDR3 is 14 amino acids. Germline loops: CDR1 SGHDN, CDR2 FVKESK. Trimming took 4 bases from V and 2 from J, leaving 12 bases between them. CDR3 nucleotides: TGTGCCAGCAGCCTCTTCGGGGGCGCCTACGAGCAGTACTTC. It translates to CASSLFGGAYEQYF.

The chain has TRBV5-1 and TRBJ2-1; TRBD2 aligns across 7 bases. This CDR3 region has 16 residues. J lost 4 bases, V lost 0 bases, and 7 bases had no gene match. Germline lookup yields CDR1 SGHRS and CDR2 YFSETQ. The CDR3 loop is CASSLGASGRYNEQFF. The CDR3, as DNA: TGCGCCAGCAGCTTGGGGGCTAGCGGAAGATACAATGAGCAGTTCTTC.

The chain employs TRBV12-5 and TRBJ1-6, with 10 bases aligning to TRBD1. Losses at the gene ends were 6 bases for V and 7 bases for J; bases not matched to a gene: 6. Germline assignment: CDR1 LGHNT and CDR2 FRNRAP. This CDR3 is built from 15 residues. CDR3 sequence reads: CASGSRQGANSPLHF. The CDR3 bases are TGTGCTAGTGGGTCGAGACAGGGGGCAAATTCACCCCTCCACTTT.

This chain joins TRBV7-8 and TRBJ1-1; perhaps TRBD1 as D (5 bases). CDR1 and CDR2 from the germline V gene are SGHVS and FQNEAQ. The V and J ends lost 5 bases and 7 bases respectively, with 11 bases between them. The CDR3 totals 12 residues. CDR3 sequence: CASSPGGDEAFF. Written as DNA, the CDR3 is TGTGCCAGCAGCCCTGGAGGGGATGAAGCTTTCTTT. Together with reference TRBV7-8 and TRBJ1-1, the CDR3 gives the full variable domain: GAGVSQSPRYKVAKRGQDVALRCDPISGHVSLFWYQQALGQGPEFLTYFQNEAQLDKSGLPSDRFFAERPEGSVSTLKIQRTQQEDSAVYLCASSPGGDEAFFGQGTRLTVV.

The chain couples TRBV28 to TRBJ1-5, with D possibly being TRBD1 (6 bases). The V and J ends lost 4 bases and 2 bases respectively, with 21 bases between them. This CDR3 contains 18 residues. From germline, CDR1 is MDHEN and CDR2 SYDVKM. CDR3 in DNA: TGTGCCAGCAGTTGGGACACTCGGGGATCCCGGGGCAATCAGCCCCAGCATTTT. Protein sequence: CASSWDTRGSRGNQPQHF.

This clone was recorded a few times. The genes are TRBV4-1 and TRBJ2-7; D uncertain. The CDR3 consists of 13 residues. V lost 1 base, J lost 3 bases, and 7 bases lay in between. Germline CDR1 is MGHRA and CDR2 is YSYEKL. CDR3: CASSQVVGYEQYF. Written as DNA, the CDR3 is TGCGCCAGCAGCCAAGTCGTCGGCTACGAGCAGTACTTC.

The CDR3, as DNA: TGTGCCAGCAGTCGTATAGGGGGGTCCTATAATTCACCCCTCCACTTT. It is translated as CASSRIGGSYNSPLHF. The rearrangement links TRBV7-9 to TRBJ1-6; possibly TRBD1 for D (6 bases). In germline, CDR1 is SEHNR, CDR2 FQNEAQ (reference sequence). Trimming removed 6 bases from V and 1 base from J, with 13 bases in between. This CDR3 has 16 amino acids.

The chain recombines TRBV7-9 with TRBJ2-2; no clear D. The CDR3 loop spans 14 amino acids. The germline V gene encodes CDR1 SEHNR and CDR2 FQNEAQ (reference sequence). Trimming took off 3 bases at V and 0 bases at J, with 5 bases between the two ends. This chain's CDR3 is CASSFASNTGELFF. In nucleotides, the CDR3 is TGTGCCAGCAGCTTCGCCTCGAACACCGGGGAGCTGTTTTTT.

The rearrangement uses TRBV29-1 and TRBJ1-5; 8 nucleotides match TRBD1. The CDR3 is 14 amino acids. The trim removed 1 base at V and 3 bases at J, leaving 2 bases unmatched. Germline values: CDR1 SQVTM, CDR2 ANQGSEA. This CDR3 reads CSVEGTGNNQPQHF. The CDR3 DNA reads TGCAGCGTTGAAGGGACAGGGAACAATCAGCCCCAGCATTTT.

With regard to this clone: The same CDR3 also results from other DNA sequences found in this sample. The chain employs TRBV11-2 and TRBJ2-5; 9 nucleotides line up with TRBD1. Unmatched junction bases numbered 1, after V lost 5 bases and J lost 3 bases. From germline, CDR1 is SGHAT and CDR2 FQNNGV. This CDR3 contains 13 residues. This CDR3 is CASSRDREETQYF. The CDR3 DNA sequence: TGTGCCAGCAGCCGGGACAGGGAAGAGACCCAGTACTTC.

CDR3 loop: CASSLRQGMGTYEQYF. CDR3 coding DNA: TGTGCCAGCAGCTTAAGGCAGGGGATGGGCACCTACGAGCAGTACTTC. The chain carries TRBV7-6 and TRBJ2-7, with D possibly being TRBD1 (6 bases). CDR3 length: 16 residues. The germline CDR1 and CDR2 sequences are SGHVS and FNYEAQ. V lost 2 bases to trimming and J lost 2 bases, with 16 bases between them.

This chain joins TRBV9 and TRBJ2-2; D gene unclear. Germline lookup yields CDR1 SGDLS and CDR2 YYNGEE. There are 14 residues in the CDR3. The ends were cut back, 0 bases at V and 7 bases at J, with 10 bases in the middle. The CDR3 coding sequence is TGTGCCAGCAGCGTAGCCTCAGGTGGCGGGGAGCTGTTTTTT. As protein: CASSVASGGGELFF.

The rearrangement uses TRBV28 and TRBJ2-7; 8 bases align to TRBD1. The CDR3 covers 15 residues. V was clipped by 6 bases and J by 7 bases; unmatched bases: 14. In germline, CDR1 is MDHEN, CDR2 SYDVKM. The CDR3 bases are TGTGCCAGCAGAACTACAGGGGGAGTCGGTCGGGAGCAGTACTTC. The encoded protein is CASRTTGGVGREQYF.

DNA for the CDR3: TGTGCCAGCAGTGAATTGGCAGGGTATAGCAATCAGCCCCAGCATTTT. Amino acid sequence: CASSELAGYSNQPQHF. The chain uses TRBV6-1 and TRBJ1-5; the D gene is possibly TRBD1 (5 bases). V shed 2 bases and J shed 0 bases, with 11 bases lying between them. This CDR3 region has 16 residues. Germline V gives CDR1 MNHNS, CDR2 SASEGT.

This clone has a handful of counts. The chain is built from TRBV6-4 and TRBJ2-6; D uncertain. The germline CDR1 and CDR2 sequences are MRHNA and SNTAGT. The CDR3 runs 15 residues. V was shortened by 3 bases and J by 0 bases, with 6 bases between the two germline ends. CDR3 in DNA: TGTGCCAGCAGTGAGACGGGCTCTGGGGCCAACGTCCTGACTTTC. Amino acid sequence: CASSETGSGANVLTF.